The present T cell receptor (beta chain) was sequenced within a study of shared clonotypes between healthy human individuals. This clone has a handful of counts. Germline V gene lookup returns CDR1 MNHNS and CDR2 SASEGT. The CDR3 extends over 15 amino acids. V gave up 2 bases and J gave up 11 bases, with 21 bases separating them. The assay was immunoSEQ multiplex PCR, and TCRdb's table has in-frame clones only and misses some. This sample carries approximately 2.3 million clones, approximately 93% of them seen once, and the ten largest clones take 0.3% to 0.4%. Sequencing was carried out using naive CD4+ T cells from PBMCs. As to subset: CD45RA+ positively selected. This sequence was found in a man between 18 and 29 years old in good health. Some clones in this sample may be carry-over from other donors' samples. The chain joins TRBV6-1 to TRBJ1-2, with D possibly matching TRBD1 (5 bases). CDR3 loop: CASSESQVQLRGYTF. In nucleotides, the CDR3 is TGTGCCAGCAGTGAATCCCAGGTACAACTGCGGGGGTACACCTTC.